The clone carrying this TCR beta chain has ten or more counts. Its target is not known. Unique molecular identifiers tagged the TCRbeta library. TCRdb re-derived calls from the PCR reads in MiXCR, one entry per CDR3 protein. The table has hundreds of thousands of distinct CDR3 sequences, less than 15% seen once. V dropped 2 bases and J dropped 3 bases, with 10 bases sitting between them. This CDR3 spans 14 amino acids. Looked up from germline, CDR1 is ENHRY and CDR2 is SYGVKD. This sample was included in a study of T-cell reconstitution after alpha-beta-depleted transplantation in children. Study-level results: The origin of high day-60 TCRbeta diversity in some patients lay in surviving recipient T cells and thymic progenitors. It was reported that alpha-beta T cells came from several hundred expanded graft clones (about two months after transplant).

This TCR was sampled from a girl aged 2 to 10 with congenital amegakaryocytic thrombocytopenia, due to receive a stem cell transplant. This sequence joins TRBV10-3 and TRBJ2-5; D perhaps matches TRBD1 (5 bases). Source: PBMCs, taken before TCRalphabeta/CD19-depleted stem cell transplant. The CDR3 region has the DNA TGTGCCATCAGTGAGGGGGCGGCTAAAGAGACCCAGTACTTC. It codes for CAISEGAAKETQYF.